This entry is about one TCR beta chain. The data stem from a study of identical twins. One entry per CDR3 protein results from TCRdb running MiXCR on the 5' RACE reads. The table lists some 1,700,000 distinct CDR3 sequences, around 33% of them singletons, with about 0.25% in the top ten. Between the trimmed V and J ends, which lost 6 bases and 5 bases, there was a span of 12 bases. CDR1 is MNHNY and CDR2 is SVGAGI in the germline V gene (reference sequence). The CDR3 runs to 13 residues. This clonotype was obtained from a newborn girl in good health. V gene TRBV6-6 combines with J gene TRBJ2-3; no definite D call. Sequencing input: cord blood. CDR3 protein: CASRDRAQDTQYF. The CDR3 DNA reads TGTGCCAGCAGGGACCGGGCACAAGATACGCAGTATTTT.